The rows below give T cell receptor beta chains drawn from one sample of a study of blood T cells in healthy people across ages. MiXCR, applied by TCRdb to the 5' RACE reads, yields one record per CDR3 protein. The data contain 660,000 or so distinct CDR3 sequences, around three fifths of them singletons. Sample: blood. These receptors all come from a man aged 55 to 70 in good health. CDR3s include the opening cysteine and the closing phenylalanine or tryptophan.

TRBV5-1	TRBJ2-3	16	CASSDRTGGMTDTQYF
TRBV28	TRBJ1-1	12	CASSLWNTEAFF
TRBV28	.	12	CASSLEVGEQFF
TRBV20-1	TRBJ1-2	12	CSASRVMNGYTF
TRBV29-1	TRBJ1-2	14	CSANMGQTTYGYTF
TRBV10-3	TRBJ1-4	13	CAISDDLGEKLFF
TRBV28	TRBJ2-3	15	CASSVPGTYWDTQYF
TRBV12-3/TRBV12-4	TRBJ2-5	14	CASRARVEGETQYF
TRBV11-2	TRBJ1-1	15	CASSLDPGRYTEAFF
TRBV9	TRBJ2-5	14	CASSVEGNQETQYF
TRBV27	TRBJ2-7	16	CASSRPGQQGTYEQYF
TRBV3-1	TRBJ2-1	16	CASSQVRGTPYNEQFF
TRBV9	TRBJ2-5	16	CASSARRGLAGGTQYF
TRBV7-2	TRBJ2-3	15	CASSATSGNTDTQYF
TRBV12-3/TRBV12-4	TRBJ2-7	13	CASSPGGRYEQYF
TRBV21-1	TRBJ1-2	16	CASSKALRRGNYGYTF
TRBV12-3/TRBV12-4	TRBJ2-3	15	CASRPGVATPDTQYF
TRBV6-1	TRBJ2-5	16	CASSERQGSSRETQYF
TRBV12-3/TRBV12-4	TRBJ2-1	15	CASSKPGHKDNEQFF
TRBV12-3/TRBV12-4	.	14	CASRGTSSYNEQYF
TRBV18	TRBJ2-7	14	CASSPTDDSYEQYF
TRBV9	TRBJ2-2	13	CASSVTGIGELFF
TRBV7-3	TRBJ2-1	15	CASSLTGAANNEQFF
TRBV28	TRBJ2-3	17	CASSRRTGTGSTDTQYF
TRBV5-1	TRBJ2-5	16	CASSLAGQDSQETQYF
TRBV29-1	TRBJ2-5	14	CSVQAGQGVETQYF
TRBV9	TRBJ2-5	15	CASSVAPHRQETQYF
TRBV7-9	TRBJ2-3	16	CASSPRRGGNTDTQYF
TRBV20-1	TRBJ1-4	12	CSAQVANEKLFF
TRBV20-1	TRBJ2-5	15	CSAQGRPQRQETQYF
TRBV20-1	TRBJ2-1	15	CSASGEAGGYNEQFF
TRBV29-1	TRBJ2-5	12	CSADQGRETQYF
TRBV20-1	TRBJ2-5	15	CSARALDRAPGTQYF
TRBV28	TRBJ2-1	18	CASSSGEAGGTTHNEQFF
TRBV5-4	TRBJ2-2	15	CASRPSGGITGELFF
TRBV20-1	TRBJ2-7	14	CSGRPGLAFYEQYF
TRBV14	TRBJ2-1	15	CASSQVAGGGNEQFF
TRBV10-3	TRBJ2-6	15	CAISQTGPRANVLTF
TRBV4-2	TRBJ2-1	17	CASSQEFGAGGTGEQFF
TRBV9	TRBJ2-5	15	CASSGQGKSRETQYF
TRBV6-1	TRBJ1-2	12	CASRDSFYGYTF
TRBV11-2	TRBJ2-2	14	CASRAQPNTGELFF
TRBV29-1	TRBJ2-3	13	CSVEPQGPDTQYF
TRBV20-1	TRBJ2-7	14	CSAEGPGEIYEQYF
TRBV7-2	TRBJ2-3	15	CASSLTGHVTDTQYF
TRBV3-1	TRBJ2-4	14	CASSRSGAKNIQYF
TRBV7-9	TRBJ2-1	16	CASSPSLTGAYNEQFF
TRBV10-3	TRBJ2-5	16	CAISGTQGSLRETQYF
TRBV6-2/TRBV6-3	TRBJ2-3	10	CASAWDTQYF
TRBV2	TRBJ2-3	16	CASRSRSGGPTDTQYF
TRBV25-1	TRBJ2-7	13	CASTRTRSYEQYF
TRBV25-1	TRBJ2-7	14	CVSSERLAGLAQYF
TRBV10-3	TRBJ2-1	14	CAIRRDSNYNEQFF
TRBV20-1	TRBJ2-7	13	CSARYGHVYEQYF
TRBV9	TRBJ2-6	18	CASSVESGGASGANVLTF
TRBV4-1	TRBJ1-6	13	CASSQRRQGSLHF
TRBV10-3	TRBJ2-7	16	CAISEPRDSVSYEQYF